The sequence of this T cell receptor beta chain was determined in a study of blood T cell repertoires in COVID-19. Study-level background: From T cells, B-cell-depleted T cells, or PBMCs came the material, which was cDNA or gDNA.

This clone was seen a few times. Under the authors' procedure: Scientists estimated how many nucleated cells there were by amplifying reference gene primers. Data came from immunoSEQ multiplex PCR; TCRdb stores just in-frame clones and leaves some out. That table is the source of V, J and clone size, and D and trimming were worked out from the DNA. The sample lists roughly 220,000 clones; around 84% were seen once. Germline V CDR1 and CDR2: MNHNS, SASEGT. Trimming stripped 1 base from V and 1 base from J, with 8 bases between. This CDR3 spans 14 amino acids. The sequence was collected from a man aged 25-40 years with active or convalescent COVID-19. The gene calls are TRBV6-1 and TRBJ2-7; possibly TRBD2 for D (5 bases). The sequenced sample consisted of peripheral blood. CDR3 DNA: TGTGCCAGCAGTGAAGGATGGGAGTCCTACGAGCAGTACTTC. This translates into CASSEGWESYEQYF.